The entry below describes one T cell receptor beta chain. Its antigen is not yet known. No much larger clonotype is one base removed from it; base qualities were not supplied. The data derive from a study of blood T cell repertoires in COVID-19 (dated by TCRdb to 2020 to 2022). General notes on the study: The collaborator samples originated in the United States, Italy and Spain and spanned the acute and convalescent phases of COVID-19. The material from the prospective study consisted of cDNA or gDNA derived from T cells, B-cell-depleted T cells, or PBMCs. Deeply sampled blood TCRbeta repertoires from subjects exposed to, actively infected with, or recovered from COVID-19 were included in the dataset. The repertoires were released in a freely available public database meant as a resource for research on the immune response to SARS-CoV-2. Samples were obtained from the ongoing ImmuneRACE study (first 160 participants) and from 1,200 or so subjects provided by 6 global collaborators. Nearly every sample came with metadata listing a de-identified subject ID, COVID-19 status, age in years and sex. HLA class I and class II types, where available, came from metadata supplied by the sample provider rather than from assay-based typing. General study outcomes and caveats: How much clinical and demographic metadata was included differed by source and by participant, and the metadata was provided uncurated.

Each collaborating institution followed its own protocols to collect whole blood in K2EDTA tubes. For TCRbeta analysis, collaborators shipped samples in one of three forms: frozen whole blood, isolated PBMCs, or DNA extracted from either of those sample types. TCRbeta CDR3 regions were amplified from genomic DNA by means of the immunoSEQ Assay, a bias-controlled multiplex PCR. As for the original processing: Nucleated cell counts per sample were estimated from amplification of reference gene primers within the assay. To quantify the absolute abundance of each unique TCRbeta CDR3 rearrangement, sequence reads were collapsed and filtered. For each sample, productive Simpson clonality was calculated as the square root of Simpson's diversity index across productive rearrangements. In TCRdb, the immuneACCESS table is reduced to in-frame sequences with V and J assigned. These tables do not hold every clone; where another copy was compared, an unresolved V gene accounts for under half, and the others remain unexplained. The DNA gave D and trimming, while V, J and clone size come from that table. The sample table lists 50,000 to 70,000 clones, about 79% of them with a count of one. The ten largest make up around 5.1% of the sample.

Based on the germline V gene, the CDR1 and CDR2 sequences are KGHSH and LQKENI. Spanning cysteine to phenylalanine, the CDR3 consists of 18 amino acids. CDR3 DNA only is kept here, 54 bases in frame from base 1. V and J are trimmed by 0 bases and 0 bases, and the gene matches miss 8 bases of the junction. The clonotype was recovered from a human donor in a cohort sampled during active COVID-19. Sequenced: peripheral blood. This receptor chain uses TRBV18 and TRBJ2-1; the central 7 bases match TRBD2. The CDR3 has the sequence CASSPPGGMTNSYNEQFF. In nucleotides, the sequence is TGTGCCAGCTCACCACCGGGGGGGATGACAAACTCCTACAATGAGCAGTTCTTC. Here the CDR3 is joined to the reference TRBV18 and TRBJ2-1 genes, and the full variable domain is: NAGVMQNPRHLVRRRGQEARLRCSPMKGHSHVYWYRQLPEEGLKFMVYLQKENIIDESGMPKERFSAEFPKEGPSILRIQQVVRGDSAAYFCASSPPGGMTNSYNEQFFGPGTRLTVL.